This T cell receptor beta chain comes out of a study of cytotoxic CD8 clonotypes in ibrutinib-treated CLL. Notes on the study in general: Starting clonality was above that of age-matched healthy donors and tracked circulating CD8+ T-cell counts. Public clonotypes were seen rarely and were contracted or stable on treatment.

Germline CDR1 is MNHEY and CDR2 is SMNVEV (reference sequence). This CDR3 contains 16 residues. Trimming took off 6 bases at V and 6 bases at J, with 21 bases between the two ends. Assay: immunoSEQ multiplex PCR; the TCRdb copy retains only in-frame clones and omits some. The sample carries tens of thousands of clones, around 63% recorded once. As concerns this clone: Antigen unknown.

This TCR came from a human donor with chronic lymphocytic leukemia. V and J are TRBV27 and TRBJ2-1; D assignment may be TRBD1 or TRBD2 (7 bases each). Specimen: PBMCs, collected before ibrutinib treatment. DNA of the CDR3: TGTGCCAGCAGACTCAACAGGGGCCCGGGGGGCAATGAGCAGTTCTTC. Translated: CASRLNRGPGGNEQFF.